The T cell receptor beta chain described here comes from a study of vaccination and CD4 T cells after COVID-19. Treatment defined: approximately 9-day PBMC culture with coronavirus spike peptide pools or control peptides (ViraFEST assay). V was shortened by 6 bases and J by 1 base, with 10 bases between the two germline ends. Germline assignment: CDR1 DFQATT and CDR2 SNEGSKA (reference sequence). The CDR3 is made up of 12 amino acids. Study results and caveats: Convalescent patients saw a median about 85% of their reactive clones show up only after vaccination.

Comment on this clonotype: Its antigen is undetermined.

Researchers used the Oncomine TCR Beta short-read assay to sequence DNA from cultured CD4+ T cells. TCRdb recomputed calls from the PCR reads with MiXCR, one row per CDR3 protein. The table has approximately 9,700 distinct CDR3 sequences, 20% to 30% seen once. The chain uses TRBV20-1 and TRBJ2-7; the D call may be TRBD1 or TRBD2 (5 bases each). The TCR originated in a human donor who received a COVID-19 vaccine. Sequenced material: CD4+ T cells from blood, cultured in vitro, taken before SARS-CoV-2 vaccination. The CDR3 DNA reads as TGCAGTGCCTTGGGACCGTCCTACGAGCAGTACTTC. Protein product: CSALGPSYEQYF.